This T cell receptor beta chain originates from a study of cytomegalovirus exposure and HLA in healthy donors. The primer mix had 60 Vbeta and 13 Jbeta primers. Using immunoSEQ multiplex PCR, the repertoire was profiled, and TCRdb retains in-frame clones only, with some absent. The sample includes 200,000 to 300,000 clones, roughly 84% of them seen just once. This clonotype originated in a girl aged 2 to 10 in good health and CMV-seronegative. Source material: PBMCs.

CDR3 protein: CASSLAGTPLSSYNSPLHF. DNA for the CDR3: TGTGCCAGCAGCTTAGCAGGCACACCCCTGAGCTCCTATAATTCACCCCTCCACTTT. The chain couples TRBV11-2 to TRBJ1-6, with D unresolved. This CDR3 has 19 residues. Trimming pared 1 base from V and 0 bases from J, leaving 16 bases between. Germline CDR1 and CDR2: SGHAT and FQNNGV.